A single sample is the source of the 30 T cell receptor beta chains below, sequenced in a study of cytomegalovirus exposure and HLA in healthy donors. The PCR made use of 60 Vbeta and 13 Jbeta primers. Produced via immunoSEQ multiplex PCR; TCRdb's table is partial and in-frame only. Among 160,000 or so clones, nearly 80% were seen once, and the ten largest hold around 3.3%. Sequenced: PBMCs. These receptors came from a woman aged 40 to 50 in good health and CMV-seronegative.

The chain carries TRBV10-3 and TRBJ1-2; TRBD1 agrees at 8 bases. The V gene end was trimmed by 6 bases and the J gene end by 4 bases; junction bases not matched to a gene: 4. Germline CDR1 is ENHRY and CDR2 is SYGVKD. The CDR3 length is 13 residues. CDR3 region: CAIRGDRGYGYTF. As DNA, the CDR3 is TGTGCCATCAGGGGCGACAGGGGCTATGGCTACACCTTC.

The chain is built from TRBV7-9 and TRBJ2-2, with 7 bases aligning to TRBD1. The germline V gene encodes CDR1 SEHNR and CDR2 FQNEAQ (reference sequence). The trim removed 4 bases at V and 6 bases at J, leaving 8 bases unmatched. This CDR3 contains 15 residues. This CDR3 reads CASSSYTGVAGELFF. DNA of the CDR3: TGTGCCAGCAGCTCTTACACAGGGGTAGCCGGGGAGCTGTTTTTT.

This clone was detected only once. This rearrangement joins TRBV28 to TRBJ1-5, with TRBD1 matching over 10 bases. Trimming at V came to 6 bases and at J to 3 bases, leaving 8 bases not matched to a gene. Germline values: CDR1 MDHEN, CDR2 SYDVKM. There are 16 residues in the CDR3. The CDR3 bases are TGTGCCAGCAGCCAAGTGGGACAGGGGCCCAATCAGCCCCAGCATTTT. Its protein is CASSQVGQGPNQPQHF.

The sample holds a few counts of this clone. The genes are TRBV29-1 and TRBJ2-5; D perhaps matches TRBD1 (6 bases). The J call is in doubt because the DNA end fits TRBJ2-7 better. This CDR3 has 13 residues. Germline CDR1 SQVTM, CDR2 ANQGSEA. CDR3 protein: CRVTGSPFYEQYF. The CDR3 DNA reads TGCAGAGTTACAGGGTCCCCGTTCTACGAGCAGTACTTC.

This chain links TRBV6-1 with TRBJ1-2; no clear D. The germline gives CDR1 MNHNS, CDR2 SASEGT. Trimming removed 1 base at V and 6 bases at J, with 15 bases between. The CDR3 totals 15 residues. CDR3 protein: CASSEVAGNWDGYTF. Written as DNA, the CDR3 is TGTGCCAGCAGTGAAGTAGCCGGGAATTGGGATGGCTACACCTTC.

The rearrangement joins TRBV14 to TRBJ2-5; TRBD2 aligns across 15 bases. The V gene's germline CDR1 is SGHDN and CDR2 FVKESK. The CDR3 has 17 amino acids. V shed 5 bases and J 1 base; nucleotides not matched to a gene: 5. Here the CDR3 reads CASSKGLAGGVQETQYF. CDR3 coding DNA: TGTGCCAGCAGCAAGGGACTAGCGGGGGGAGTCCAAGAGACCCAGTACTTC.

CDR3: CASSSLMGRGNTEAFF. DNA of the CDR3: TGTGCCAGCAGTTCGCTTATGGGTCGGGGGAACACTGAAGCTTTCTTT. This chain uses TRBV27 with TRBJ1-1; D remains ambiguous. V was cut by 4 bases and J by 1 base, with 16 bases left in between. There are 16 residues in the CDR3. Germline CDR1 MNHEY, CDR2 SMNVEV (reference sequence).

The chain employs TRBV6-1 and TRBJ2-4; 10 positions agree with TRBD2. The V gene's germline CDR1 is MNHNS and CDR2 SASEGT. The CDR3 has 15 amino acids. V was pared by 3 bases and J by 7 bases, with 6 bases of the junction left unmatched. Here the CDR3 reads CASSESGGEGNIQYF. CDR3 sequence (DNA): TGTGCCAGCAGTGAGAGCGGGGGGGAGGGGAACATTCAGTACTTC.

This clone was seen a few times. The rearrangement joins TRBV5-1 to TRBJ2-3, with D uncertain. CDR3 length equals 16 residues. V shed 5 bases and J shed 1 base, with 17 bases lying between them. The germline V gene has CDR1 SGHRS and CDR2 YFSETQ. CDR3 in amino acids: CASSRVTALGTDTQYF. CDR3 DNA sequence: TGCGCCAGCAGTCGGGTGACTGCCCTGGGCACAGATACGCAGTATTTT.

A single count supports this clone. V gene TRBV7-9 combines with J gene TRBJ2-2; D unresolved. The germline gives CDR1 SEHNR, CDR2 FQNEAQ (reference sequence). The CDR3 covers 14 residues. Between the trimmed V and J ends, which lost 3 bases and 7 bases, there was a span of 12 bases. In nucleotides, the CDR3 is TGTGCCAGCAGCTTGATCAGAACAGTCGGGGAGCTGTTTTTT. It yields the protein CASSLIRTVGELFF.

This clone was seen a few times. This sequence joins TRBV5-4 and TRBJ2-7; 9 bases match TRBD1. Germline V lookup: CDR1 SGHNT, CDR2 YYREEE (reference sequence). The junction had 5 bases not matched to a gene; V was cut back by 2 bases and J by 5 bases. This CDR3 has 14 residues. CDR3 DNA sequence: TGTGCCAGCAGCTTCGGGGACAGGGATGACGAGCAGTACTTC. Protein product: CASSFGDRDDEQYF.

The chain joins TRBV6-6 to TRBJ1-1; D is undetermined. This CDR3 has 13 amino acids. Germline loops: CDR1 MNHNY, CDR2 SVGAGI (reference sequence). V was pared by 3 bases and J by 0 bases, with 5 bases between. CDR3 in DNA: TGTGCCAGCAGTTATGCGATGAACACTGAAGCTTTCTTT. Translation gives CASSYAMNTEAFF.

Remarks on this clone: The sample has other DNA sequences that encode this CDR3 too. The rearrangement links TRBV10-3 to TRBJ2-5; TRBD1 might be the D (5 bases). The germline V gene encodes CDR1 ENHRY and CDR2 SYGVKD. Trimming took off 2 bases at V and 5 bases at J, with 6 bases between the two ends. The length of the CDR3 is 12 residues. The CDR3: CAISERGETQYF. The CDR3 DNA reads TGTGCCATCAGTGAGAGGGGTGAGACCCAGTACTTC.

The genes are TRBV15 and TRBJ1-4; D not resolved. The CDR3 spans 14 residues. Between the trimmed V and J ends, which lost 5 bases and 6 bases, there was a span of 13 bases. Germline-derived CDR1 and CDR2 are LNHNV and YYDKDF (reference sequence). CDR3 nucleotide sequence: TGTGCCACCAGCCCGCGATTTCCATATGAAAAACTGTTTTTT. Translated: CATSPRFPYEKLFF.

V gene TRBV11-2 combines with J gene TRBJ1-1; D is undetermined. Germline CDR1 reads SGHAT; CDR2 reads FQNNGV. This CDR3 comprises 13 residues. Deletions cut 2 bases from V and 3 bases from J, with 7 bases between. This CDR3 is CASSLLGDTEAFF. DNA of the CDR3: TGTGCCAGCAGCTTATTGGGAGACACTGAAGCTTTCTTT.

This clone occurred a few times. The chain joins TRBV4-1 to TRBJ1-1; D call uncertain. Germline assignment: CDR1 MGHRA and CDR2 YSYEKL. Deletions cut 1 base from V and 1 base from J, with 10 bases between. The CDR3 is made up of 15 amino acids. CDR3 residues: CASSQVGQENTEAFF. DNA of the CDR3: TGCGCCAGCAGCCAAGTGGGCCAAGAGAACACTGAAGCTTTCTTT.

This clone was found a few times. The V gene is TRBV29-1, the J gene TRBJ2-3; 12 bases are a match to TRBD2. CDR1 is SQVTM and CDR2 is ANQGSEA in the germline V gene. This CDR3 region has 17 residues. V dropped 7 bases and J dropped 1; count of bases not matched to a gene: 12. CDR3: CSALFLRLAGGTDTQYF. The CDR3 DNA reads TGCAGCGCTCTCTTCCTTAGACTAGCGGGGGGCACAGATACGCAGTATTTT.

The V and J genes are TRBV6-5 and TRBJ1-6; 8 bases fit TRBD1. Germline V gene data show CDR1 as MNHEY and CDR2 as SVGAGI. The CDR3 sequence is 15 residues long. V shed 6 bases, J shed 9 bases, and the junction held 10 bases outside the gene matches. CDR3 residues: CASSRTTGVSSPLHF. CDR3 in DNA: TGTGCCAGCAGCCGCACGACAGGGGTCAGTTCACCCCTCCACTTT.

The genes are TRBV5-1 and TRBJ1-6; 11 bases are a match to TRBD1. This CDR3 is 15 amino acids long. Germline CDR1 SGHRS, CDR2 YFSETQ. V lost 4 bases, J lost 5 bases, and 2 bases stayed unmatched. The CDR3: CASSLDRGHNSPLHF. The CDR3 bases are TGCGCCAGCAGCCTGGACAGGGGGCATAATTCACCCCTCCACTTT.

The rearrangement links TRBV28 to TRBJ2-3; 11 bases map to TRBD2. V was clipped by 1 base and J by 2 bases; unmatched bases: 17. The CDR3 loop spans 21 amino acids. Germline V gene data show CDR1 as MDHEN and CDR2 as SYDVKM. DNA for the CDR3: TGTGCCAGCAGTTTATTAGTTCGGGGTAGCGGGGGGGCTTATGACACAGATACGCAGTATTTT. Its translation is CASSLLVRGSGGAYDTDTQYF.

In this sample, this clone is medium-sized. V gene TRBV19 combines with J gene TRBJ2-3; perhaps TRBD2 as D (5 bases). CDR1 and CDR2 from the germline V gene are LNHDA and SQIVND (reference sequence). The CDR3 is 17 residues long. V was trimmed by 3 bases and J by 4 bases, leaving 20 bases between them. This chain's CDR3 is CASSIDWETAESDTQYF. CDR3 nucleotides: TGTGCCAGTAGTATTGACTGGGAGACGGCAGAGTCAGATACGCAGTATTTT.

Written as DNA, the CDR3 is TGTGCCAGCAGTTCCCATCTTGCGGGCTCTGGAAACACCATATATTTT. Amino acid sequence: CASSSHLAGSGNTIYF. This chain uses TRBV28 with TRBJ1-3; D is ambiguous. This CDR3 comprises 16 residues. The V end was cut by 4 bases, the J end by 0 bases, with 13 bases between. CDR1 is MDHEN and CDR2 is SYDVKM in the germline V gene. Combining the CDR3 with reference TRBV28 and TRBJ1-3 gives the whole variable domain DVKVTQSSRYLVKRTGEKVFLECVQDMDHENMFWYRQDPGLGLRLIYFSYDVKMKEKGDIPEGYSVSREKKERFSLILESASTNQTSMYLCASSSHLAGSGNTIYFGEGSWLTVV.

In this sample, this clone turned up a few times. The chain combines TRBV5-6 with TRBJ1-4, with no clear D. Germline lookup yields CDR1 SGHDT and CDR2 YYEEEE. This CDR3 has 11 residues. V was cut by 4 bases and J by 10 bases, with 8 bases left in between. The CDR3 spells CASSARGKLFF. CDR3 coding DNA: TGTGCCAGCAGCGCCCGGGGAAAACTGTTTTTT.

In its sample, this clone was seen a few times. The DNA of the CDR3 is TGTGCCAGCAGTGGGGGGAGTAACAATGAGCAGTTCTTC. Translation gives CASSGGSNNEQFF. The rearrangement links TRBV28 to TRBJ2-1, with D perhaps matching TRBD2 (6 bases). Trimming shortened V by 5 bases and J by 5 bases, and 10 bases separated the two germline ends. The germline V gene has CDR1 MDHEN and CDR2 SYDVKM. The CDR3 is 13 residues long.

V and J are TRBV4-2 and TRBJ2-2; 14 positions agree with TRBD2. Germline-derived CDR1 and CDR2 are LGHNA and YNFKEQ. The CDR3 totals 17 residues. The V segment lost 3 bases and the J segment 8 bases; nucleotides outside the gene matches: 8. CDR3 nucleotide sequence: TGTGCCAGCAGCCACGGACTAGCGGGGGGCCAGGGAGGGGAGCTGTTTTTT. This encodes CASSHGLAGGQGGELFF.

The chain carries TRBV15 and TRBJ2-7; D call uncertain. Germline loops: CDR1 LNHNV, CDR2 YYDKDF (reference sequence). The CDR3 totals 12 residues. V was cut by 0 bases and J by 3 bases, with 3 bases left in between. The CDR3 nucleotides are TGTGCCACCAGCAGAGACTACTACGAGCAGTACTTC. Translating it yields CATSRDYYEQYF.

This clone was seen only a few times. The V call is TRBV19, the J call TRBJ1-4, with D possibly matching TRBD1 (6 bases). CDR3 length: 14 amino acids. V was shortened by 7 bases and J by 8 bases, with 17 bases between the two germline ends. Looked up from germline, CDR1 is LNHDA and CDR2 is SQIVND (reference sequence). The CDR3 is CASTYRVGPEKLFF. CDR3 DNA sequence: TGTGCCAGTACCTACAGGGTAGGGCCAGAAAAACTGTTTTTT.

The chain is built from TRBV19 and TRBJ1-4; D unclear. Trimming removed 5 bases from V and 10 bases from J, with 20 bases in between. The V gene's germline CDR1 is LNHDA and CDR2 SQIVND (reference sequence). CDR3 size: 15 residues. CDR3 nucleotide sequence: TGTGCCAGTAGTCCTGCGGGCACCCGGGTAGGAAAACTGTTTTTT. Translated: CASSPAGTRVGKLFF. The whole variable domain, remainder taken from reference TRBV19 and TRBJ1-4, is DGGITQSPKYLFRKEGQNVTLSCEQNLNHDAMYWYRQDPGQGLRLIYYSQIVNDFQKGDIAEGYSVSREKKESFPLTVTSAQKNPTAFYLCASSPAGTRVGKLFFGSGTQLSVL.

The V call is TRBV12-5, the J call TRBJ2-1, with D perhaps matching TRBD1 (5 bases). The V end lost 0 bases, the J end lost 8 bases, and 5 bases lay between the germline ends. This CDR3 contains 12 residues. Germline lookup yields CDR1 LGHNT and CDR2 FRNRAP. Here the CDR3 reads CASGLVQDEQFF. DNA of the CDR3: TGTGCTAGTGGTTTGGTACAGGATGAGCAGTTCTTC.

V usage is TRBV6-5 and J usage is TRBJ1-2; possible D gene TRBD1, 6 bases. The CDR3 extends over 11 amino acids. CDR1 and CDR2 from the germline V gene are MNHEY and SVGAGI. V was pared by 4 bases and J by 8 bases, with 8 bases between. The CDR3 nucleotides read TGTGCCAGCAGTTCAGGGGTGGGCTACACCTTC. Translating it yields CASSSGVGYTF.